The TCR beta chain described here comes from a study of molecular identifiers for immune sequencing clone quantification. A single record per CDR3 protein comes from TCRdb applying MiXCR to the PCR reads. The table includes roughly 630,000 distinct CDR3 sequences, about 25% detected once. This CDR3 comprises 17 residues. V lost 0 bases and J 2 bases, leaving 13 bases between the germline ends. CDR1 and CDR2 from the germline V gene are LGHNA and YSLEER. The chain combines TRBV4-3 with TRBJ2-2; D is unclear. The material sequenced was naive CD8+ T cells from blood, with Jurkat cell RNA spiked in. The subset denotes: FACS-sorted CD8+CD4-CCR7+CD45RA+ naive T cells. This sequence was found in a human donor in good health. Some libraries in this study had Jurkat cell RNA spiked in. The CDR3 region has the DNA TGCGCCAGCAGCCAAGATGTCACGGCGGACAACACCGGGGAGCTGTTTTTT. This codes for CASSQDVTADNTGELFF.